This is a list of T cell receptor beta chains from one sample in a study of T cell responses to AZD1222 COVID-19 vaccine. Measured with immunoSEQ multiplex PCR; TCRdb has only the in-frame clones, and not every one. The sample carries fewer than 200,000 clones, around 92% recorded once. This material consisted of peripheral blood, taken on day 0 of AZD1222 vaccination. Receptor source: an adult in good health. Both conserved end residues are trimmed from each CDR3.

J: TRBJ1-3; V: TRBV7-8; CDR3: ASSDKTGGTGNTIY
J: TRBJ1-2; V: TRBV7-6; CDR3: ASSRNPGQGNGYT
J: TRBJ1-2; V: TRBV29-1; CDR3: SAGQGRVYGYT
J: TRBJ2-5; V: TRBV5-1; CDR3: ASSLAGGPETQY
J: TRBJ2-3; V: TRBV5-1; CDR3: ASSLPSGGTSTDTQY
J: TRBJ1-5; V: TRBV2; CDR3: ASRPDRGDQPQH
J: TRBJ1-1; V: TRBV19; CDR3: ASSLRTGMNTEAF
J: TRBJ1-1; V: TRBV4-3; CDR3: ASSQGQVTEAF
J: TRBJ1-1; V: TRBV11-2; CDR3: ASSHRARRDTEAF
J: TRBJ1-2; V: TRBV6-6; CDR3: ASSYPRSDPNYGYT
J: TRBJ1-1; V: TRBV3-1/TRBV3-2; CDR3: ASSPPLANTEAF
J: TRBJ1-4; V: TRBV25-1; CDR3: ASSVRTGRNEKLF
J: TRBJ2-3; V: TRBV3-1/TRBV3-2; CDR3: ASSQIRRLAGEDTQY
J: TRBJ1-6; V: TRBV7-6; CDR3: ASSQGTGGYSPLH